The rows below give T cell receptor beta chains drawn from one sample of a study of identical twins. TCRdb re-analysed the 5' RACE reads in MiXCR, keeping a single row per CDR3 protein. This table has 1.5 million or so distinct CDR3 sequences, around 29% appearing once. The sample comprised cord blood. Receptor source: a newborn girl in good health. The CDR3 runs from the conserved cysteine through the conserved F or W. D genes are given only for firm matches. The size entry is marked missing in some rows and otherwise reads once, few, many or a size class.

clone size	V gene	D gene	J gene	CDR3 protein	CDR3 DNA
few	TRBV6-5	TRBD2	TRBJ2-1	CASMGLAGNNEQFF	TGTGCCAGCATGGGACTAGCGGGGAACAATGAGCAGTTCTTC
NA	TRBV20-1	NA	TRBJ1-2	CSAANPLGGYTF	TGCAGTGCTGCCAACCCCCTGGGTGGCTACACCTTC
NA	TRBV13	TRBD1	TRBJ1-2	CASSRLTGGGNYGYTF	TGTGCCAGCAGCCGGCTGACAGGGGGCGGGAACTATGGCTACACCTTC
NA	TRBV20-1	NA	TRBJ2-7	CSARQAVYNEQYF	TGCAGTGCTAGGCAGGCGGTCTACAATGAGCAGTACTTC
NA	TRBV3-1	TRBD1	TRBJ1-1	CASSQADRGRSEAFF	TGTGCCAGCAGCCAAGCGGACAGGGGGCGTTCTGAAGCTTTCTTT
NA	TRBV20-1	NA	TRBJ2-7	CSASLQGPYEQYF	TGCAGTGCCTCGCTACAGGGTCCCTACGAGCAGTACTTC
many	TRBV12-3/TRBV12-4	NA	TRBJ2-3	CASSFPGDTQYF	TGTGCCAGCAGTTTTCCTGGGGATACGCAGTATTTT
many	TRBV5-1	TRBD1	TRBJ1-1	CASSPDRAEAFF	TGTGCCAGCAGCCCAGACAGGGCTGAAGCTTTCTTT
few	TRBV9	NA	TRBJ2-1	CASSPKNEQFF	TGTGCCAGCAGCCCCAAGAATGAGCAGTTCTTC
few	TRBV5-1	TRBD1	TRBJ1-1	CASSLLTGGLTEAFF	TGCGCCAGCAGTCTCCTGACAGGGGGCTTGACTGAAGCTTTCTTT
many	TRBV12-3/TRBV12-4	NA	TRBJ2-7	CASHVGPTEYEQYF	TGTGCCAGCCATGTGGGGCCTACCGAGTACGAGCAGTACTTC
NA	TRBV20-1	TRBD1	TRBJ2-7	CSAQTRGFSSYEQYF	TGCAGTGCTCAAACCAGGGGGTTTAGCTCCTACGAGCAGTACTTC
NA	TRBV20-1	TRBD2	TRBJ2-1	CSAGPPKAGGIYEQFF	TGCAGTGCTGGACCGCCCAAAGCGGGGGGTATATACGAGCAGTTCTTC
many	TRBV25-1	NA	TRBJ1-2	CASSEYRGNYGYTF	TGTGCCAGCAGTGAGTATAGAGGAAACTATGGCTACACCTTC
NA	TRBV20-1	NA	TRBJ1-6	CSARDKGHIGTPLHF	TGCAGTGCTAGAGATAAGGGACACATAGGGACACCCCTCCACTTT
few	TRBV20-1	NA	TRBJ1-2	CSARDLGTPYGYTF	TGCAGTGCTAGAGATCTGGGGACCCCCTATGGCTACACCTTC
few	TRBV10-3	TRBD1	TRBJ1-6	CAIRAGTGGSYNSPLHF	TGTGCCATCAGAGCCGGGACAGGGGGCTCCTATAATTCACCCCTCCACTTT
NA	TRBV9	TRBD2	TRBJ2-1	CASRASGSALGNEQFF	TGTGCCAGCCGGGCTAGCGGGAGCGCTCTAGGCAATGAGCAGTTCTTC
NA	TRBV7-9	TRBD1	TRBJ1-3	CASSAGGGPGNTIYF	TGTGCCAGCAGCGCAGGGGGGGGCCCTGGAAACACCATATATTTT
NA	TRBV2	NA	TRBJ2-5	CASSEGQVEQYF	TGTGCCAGCAGCGAGGGGCAGGTTGAGCAGTACTTC
NA	TRBV27	TRBD1	TRBJ2-7	CASRPGTVAHEQYF	TGTGCCAGCAGACCCGGGACAGTCGCCCACGAGCAGTACTTC
many	TRBV29-1	NA	TRBJ2-7	CSVEAEEQYF	TGCAGCGTTGAAGCCGAGGAGCAGTACTTC
NA	TRBV21-1	NA	TRBJ2-7	CASRTGLTYEQYF	TGTGCCAGCAGGACAGGGCTGACCTACGAGCAGTACTTC
few	TRBV12-3/TRBV12-4	TRBD2	TRBJ2-6	CASSLPSGSGANVLTF	TGTGCCAGCAGTTTACCTAGCGGTTCTGGGGCCAACGTCCTGACTTTC
NA	TRBV4-2	NA	TRBJ2-2	CASSQARFSENTGELFF	TGTGCCAGCAGCCAAGCGCGCTTTAGCGAAAACACCGGGGAGCTGTTTTTT
NA	TRBV5-1	NA	TRBJ2-3	CASSLMGPLSTDTQYF	TGCGCCAGCAGCTTGATGGGTCCTCTTAGCACAGATACGCAGTATTTT
NA	TRBV4-2	NA	TRBJ2-2	CASSQDRGYTGELFF	TGTGCCAGCAGCCAAGATAGGGGCTATACCGGGGAGCTGTTTTTT
NA	TRBV4-1	TRBD2	TRBJ2-1	CASSQPTTSGRNGEQFF	TGCGCCAGCAGCCAACCGACGACTAGCGGGAGGAATGGTGAGCAGTTCTTC
few	TRBV20-1	TRBD1	TRBJ2-4	CSARAGTGQGAARAKNIQYF	TGCAGTGCTAGAGCCGGTACGGGCCAGGGGGCGGCTCGAGCCAAAAACATTCAGTACTTC
many	TRBV6-5	NA	TRBJ2-3	CASSYSGADTQYF	TGTGCCAGCAGTTACTCGGGGGCAGATACGCAGTATTTT
once	TRBV20-1	NA	TRBJ2-2	CSARPGAATGELFF	TGCAGTGCTAGACCTGGGGCGGCCACCGGGGAGCTGTTTTTT
few	TRBV28	TRBD1	TRBJ2-7	CASSFLGTGRSYEQYF	TGTGCCAGCAGTTTCCTAGGGACAGGGAGAAGCTACGAGCAGTACTTC
few	TRBV3-1	NA	TRBJ2-1	CASSTGMWSDEQFF	TGTGCCAGCAGTACCGGGATGTGGTCCGATGAGCAGTTCTTC
few	TRBV6-5	TRBD1	TRBJ1-4	CASRIDRVAKLFF	TGTGCCAGCAGGATCGACAGGGTAGCAAAACTGTTTTTT
few	TRBV9	TRBD2	TRBJ2-7	CASSVLSSGPYEQYF	TGTGCCAGCAGCGTGTTGTCTAGCGGCCCCTACGAGCAGTACTTC
few	TRBV6-5	TRBD1	TRBJ1-6	CASSGQEGNSPLHF	TGTGCCAGCTCGGGACAGGAGGGGAATTCACCCCTCCACTTT
NA	TRBV27	NA	TRBJ2-5	CASTSFSGSKQYF	TGTGCCAGCACCTCCTTTTCGGGGAGCAAGCAGTACTTC
NA	TRBV12-3/TRBV12-4	NA	TRBJ1-1	CASSSLMDAAFF	TGTGCCAGCAGTTCCCTCATGGACGCAGCTTTCTTT
NA	TRBV9	NA	TRBJ2-1	CASTADRHNEQFF	TGTGCCAGCACCGCAGATAGGCACAATGAGCAGTTCTTC
few	TRBV11-2	NA	TRBJ2-4	CASSLVVRPPAKNIQYF	TGTGCCAGCAGCTTAGTAGTTCGGCCCCCAGCCAAAAACATTCAGTACTTC
NA	TRBV5-6	TRBD2	TRBJ2-1	CASSLALAGVYNEQFF	TGTGCCAGCAGCTTGGCACTAGCGGGAGTGTACAATGAGCAGTTCTTC